Following are 10 T cell receptor beta chains from one sample sequenced in a study of T cell responses to AZD1222 COVID-19 vaccine. Measured with immunoSEQ multiplex PCR; TCRdb has only the in-frame clones, and not every one. The sample holds approximately 60,000 clones; 65% to 90% are singletons and the top ten take 20%. The material sequenced was peripheral blood, taken on day 0 of AZD1222 vaccination. The receptors come from an adult in good health.

The V and J genes are TRBV6-5 and TRBJ1-1; TRBD1 aligns across 10 bases. CDR1 is MNHEY and CDR2 is SVGAGI in the germline V gene. With V trimmed by 7 bases and J by 3 bases, 5 bases remained unmatched. The CDR3 extends over 14 amino acids. The CDR3 loop reads CASIRQGAYTEAFF. The CDR3 nucleotides read TGTGCCAGCATTAGACAGGGGGCATACACTGAAGCTTTCTTT.

This rearrangement joins TRBV7-9 to TRBJ2-5; a weak D match, TRBD2 (5 bases). The CDR3 loop spans 14 amino acids. Germline V gene data show CDR1 as SEHNR and CDR2 as FQNEAQ (reference sequence). V was pared by 5 bases and J by 2 bases, with 12 bases between. The CDR3 reads CASSQSGIQETQYF. The CDR3 DNA is TGTGCCAGCAGCCAGTCGGGAATACAAGAGACCCAGTACTTC.

This chain uses TRBV30 with TRBJ1-1; possibly TRBD1 for D (5 bases). The V gene lost 5 bases and the J gene lost 0 bases, with 16 bases spanning the gap. The CDR3 consists of 15 residues. In germline, CDR1 is GTSNPN, CDR2 SVGIG (reference sequence). CDR3: CAWDPLEGMNTEAFF. The CDR3 nucleotides read TGTGCCTGGGATCCCTTGGAGGGGATGAACACTGAAGCTTTCTTT.

This clone was detected only a few times. The CDR3 coding sequence is TGTGCCAGCAGTCGTACAGGCGGACCCAGGGTGGGGGAGACCCAGTACTTC. Translating it yields CASSRTGGPRVGETQYF. This sequence joins TRBV27 and TRBJ2-5, with TRBD1 as a possible D gene (5 bases). V lost 5 bases and J lost 5, with 24 bases in between. The CDR3 runs to 17 residues. Germline V gives CDR1 MNHEY, CDR2 SMNVEV (reference sequence).

The chain couples TRBV19 to TRBJ1-2; TRBD1 matches 7 bases. The CDR3 is 13 amino acids. CDR1 is LNHDA, CDR2 SQIVND, per germline (reference sequence). V lost 7 bases, J lost 2 bases, and 4 bases stayed unmatched. The CDR3 DNA reads TGTGCCAGTACCCCGGGACAGAACTATGGCTACACCTTC. Translating gives CASTPGQNYGYTF. Full variable domain (outside the CDR3, taken from reference TRBV19 and TRBJ1-2): DGGITQSPKYLFRKEGQNVTLSCEQNLNHDAMYWYRQDPGQGLRLIYYSQIVNDFQKGDIAEGYSVSREKKESFPLTVTSAQKNPTAFYLCASTPGQNYGYTFGSGTRLTVV.

Details on this clone: One end of the junction does not line up with germline, which may come from a read error. This chain connects TRBV6-5 to TRBJ1-1; 10 bases map to TRBD1. Germline values: CDR1 MNHEY, CDR2 SVGAGI. The CDR3 is 15 residues long. The CDR3 region is CASRYSGTGVAEAFF. The DNA for the CDR3 is TGTGCCAGCAGATACTCCGGGACAGGGGTCGCTGAAGCTTTCTTT.

V and J are TRBV28 and TRBJ2-1; 14 nucleotides agree with TRBD2. With 0 bases clipped from V and 4 bases from J, the junction kept 8 bases outside the gene matches. CDR1 is MDHEN, CDR2 SYDVKM, per germline. The CDR3 runs 19 residues. In DNA, the CDR3 is TGTGCCAGCAGTTTATGGGGGGGACTAGCGGGAGAGTTATACAATGAGCAGTTCTTC. The encoded protein is CASSLWGGLAGELYNEQFF.

Only a few counts were recorded for this clone. The chain combines TRBV9 with TRBJ2-7; 9 nucleotides line up with TRBD2. V shed 0 bases, J shed 6 bases, and the junction held 1 base outside the gene matches. The CDR3 has 13 amino acids. CDR1 is SGDLS and CDR2 is YYNGEE in the germline V gene. The CDR3 region is CASSVASGTEQYF. The CDR3 DNA follows: TGTGCCAGCAGCGTAGCTAGCGGGACCGAGCAGTACTTC. Using reference TRBV9 and TRBJ2-7 for the parts outside the CDR3, the full variable domain is DSGVTQTPKHLITATGQRVTLRCSPRSGDLSVYWYQQSLDQGLQFLIQYYNGEERAKGNILERFSAQQFPDLHSELNLSSLELGDSALYFCASSVASGTEQYFGPGTRLTVT.

The chain joins TRBV19 to TRBJ1-4, with D hard to call. The CDR3 consists of 15 residues. Germline assignment: CDR1 LNHDA and CDR2 SQIVND (reference sequence). Trimming removed 6 bases from V and 0 bases from J, with 11 bases in between. DNA of the CDR3: TGTGCCAGTAGCCCCGGGTCGGCAACTAATGAAAAACTGTTTTTT. The encoded protein is CASSPGSATNEKLFF. Filled out from reference TRBV19 and TRBJ1-4, the complete variable domain reads DGGITQSPKYLFRKEGQNVTLSCEQNLNHDAMYWYRQDPGQGLRLIYYSQIVNDFQKGDIAEGYSVSREKKESFPLTVTSAQKNPTAFYLCASSPGSATNEKLFFGSGTQLSVL.

The chain recombines TRBV27 with TRBJ1-1; TRBD1 is a possible D gene (5 bases). Germline lookup yields CDR1 MNHEY and CDR2 SMNVEV (reference sequence). The CDR3 sequence is 13 residues long. Trimming stripped 4 bases from V and 2 bases from J, with 8 bases between. CDR3 in DNA: TGTGCCAGCAGTTGGGACGGTAACACTGAAGCTTTCTTT. As protein: CASSWDGNTEAFF.